These 29 T cell receptor beta chains came from one sample sequenced in a study of PD-1 blockade in classical Hodgkin lymphoma. Sample time point: cycle 4 day 1 (C4D1), after five to seven weeks of nivolumab. Each patient experienced a relapse that followed autologous stem cell transplantation, and brentuximab vedotin exposure varied. Only in-frame clones appear in the TCRdb table, and some are missing; sequencing was by immunoSEQ multiplex PCR. This table holds around 90,000 clones, about three quarters found once. The material sequenced was peripheral blood mononuclear cells (PBMCs), taken before the fourth cycle of nivolumab. The origin of the receptors is a human donor with classical Hodgkin lymphoma.

The chain couples TRBV10-3 to TRBJ2-5; no definite D call. V lost 3 bases and J 5 bases, leaving 7 bases between the germline ends. This CDR3 is built from 12 residues. Germline V gene data show CDR1 as ENHRY and CDR2 as SYGVKD. Here the CDR3 DNA reads TGTGCCATCAGTGAATTGGACGAGACCCAGTACTTC. This encodes CAISELDETQYF.

The J gene is TRBJ2-1, the V gene TRBV18; no clear D gene. The germline CDR1 and CDR2 sequences are KGHSH and LQKENI. V was cut by 0 bases and J by 8 bases, with 11 bases left in between. The CDR3 has 14 amino acids. The CDR3, as DNA: TGTGCCAGCTCACCACCGTTTACGAGCGATGAGCAGTTCTTC. It codes for CASSPPFTSDEQFF. The full variable domain, rest sourced from reference TRBV18 and TRBJ2-1, is NAGVMQNPRHLVRRRGQEARLRCSPMKGHSHVYWYRQLPEEGLKFMVYLQKENIIDESGMPKERFSAEFPKEGPSILRIQQVVRGDSAAYFCASSPPFTSDEQFFGPGTRLTVL.

This clone was picked up one time. This sequence joins TRBV7-2 and TRBJ2-3; unclear D gene. The CDR3 spans 13 residues. CDR1 is SGHTA and CDR2 is FQGNSA in the germline V gene. Trimming took off 1 base at V and 3 bases at J, with 5 bases between the two ends. CDR3 residues: CASSLERTDTQYF. The CDR3, as DNA: TGTGCCAGCAGCTTAGAGAGGACAGATACGCAGTATTTT.

A single count supports this clone. This chain joins TRBV25-1 and TRBJ1-1; the D is unclear. V dropped 5 bases and J dropped 7 bases, with 8 bases sitting between them. The CDR3 runs 11 residues. CDR1 is MGHDK, CDR2 SYGVNS, per germline. CDR3 region: CASSPGREAFF. CDR3 DNA: TGTGCCAGCAGTCCCGGTCGTGAAGCTTTCTTT.

This chain joins TRBV4-1 and TRBJ2-2; D gene unclear. This CDR3 contains 15 residues. V was cut by 1 base and J by 1 base, with 7 bases left in between. Germline CDR1 and CDR2: MGHRA and YSYEKL. Written as DNA, the CDR3 is TGCGCCAGCAGCCAAGGTTGGGGGAACACCGGGGAGCTGTTTTTT. Residues: CASSQGWGNTGELFF.

J is TRBJ1-2 and V is TRBV6-6; tentatively, D is TRBD1 (6 bases). CDR1 and CDR2 from the germline V gene are MNHNY and SVGAGI (reference sequence). Trimming removed 7 bases from V and 4 bases from J, with 13 bases in between. The CDR3 spans 13 residues. The chain's CDR3 is CASTPQGTYGYTF. The CDR3 bases are TGTGCCAGCACCCCACAGGGAACCTATGGCTACACCTTC.

The V gene is TRBV7-6, the J gene TRBJ1-5, with 7 bases lining up with TRBD1. CDR3 size: 17 residues. The V segment lost 1 base and the J segment 5 bases; nucleotides outside the gene matches: 11. The germline gives CDR1 SGHVS, CDR2 FNYEAQ. CDR3 residues: CASSLERGPTRDQPQHF. The CDR3 nucleotides read TGTGCCAGCAGCTTAGAAAGGGGGCCAACCCGGGATCAGCCCCAGCATTTT.

This clone was detected only a few times. The rearrangement joins TRBV7-6 to TRBJ2-2; D unresolved. Germline V gives CDR1 SGHVS, CDR2 FNYEAQ. V dropped 1 base and J dropped 1 base, with 7 bases sitting between them. This CDR3 region has 15 residues. CDR3 nucleotide sequence: TGTGCCAGCAGCTTAGATGATCTGAACACCGGGGAGCTGTTTTTT. Translated, it gives CASSLDDLNTGELFF.

This clone was picked up one time. V is TRBV7-2 and J is TRBJ1-1, with a possible D match to TRBD1 (6 bases). Trimming took 5 bases from V and 10 from J, leaving 14 bases between them. Germline V gene data show CDR1 as SGHTA and CDR2 as FQGNSA. There are 12 residues in the CDR3. The CDR3 region has the DNA TGTGCCAGCAGCCCAGGGTTAGGGGGAGCTTTCTTT. It yields the protein CASSPGLGGAFF.

The table lists this clone with a few counts. The chain has TRBV19 and TRBJ1-4, with D unclear. Per the germline V gene, CDR1 is LNHDA and CDR2 is SQIVND (reference sequence). V dropped 4 bases and J dropped 0 bases, with 9 bases sitting between them. The CDR3 is 15 amino acids. The CDR3 coding sequence is TGTGCCAGTAGTAGAAGACTCACAACTAATGAAAAACTGTTTTTT. Protein product: CASSRRLTTNEKLFF.

This clone is a singleton in its sample. The CDR3, as DNA: TGCAGCGCCCTCGGTCCCGGGACTGGGGCCACCGGGGAGCTGTTTTTT. It specifies CSALGPGTGATGELFF. V gene TRBV29-1 combines with J gene TRBJ2-2, with D possibly being TRBD2 (6 bases). The V gene's germline CDR1 is SQVTM and CDR2 ANQGSEA. V lost 7 bases to trimming and J lost 4 bases, with 22 bases between them. The length of the CDR3 is 16 residues.

This chain connects TRBV7-2 to TRBJ1-4; D remains unclear. Trimming cost V 5 bases and J 8 bases, with 18 bases left between them. The CDR3 extends over 15 amino acids. Germline loops: CDR1 SGHTA, CDR2 FQGNSA. The CDR3 nucleotides read TGTGCCAGCAGCCACGGTGGGGAAAGAGGGGAAAAACTGTTTTTT. It translates to CASSHGGERGEKLFF.

The chain joins TRBV7-9 to TRBJ2-3; TRBD2 agrees at 8 bases. CDR1 is SEHNR and CDR2 is FQNEAQ in the germline V gene (reference sequence). This CDR3 region has 16 residues. Trimming took 2 bases from V and 0 from J; bases not matched to a gene: 4. The CDR3 reads CASSLYVAGSTDTQYF. CDR3 nucleotide sequence: TGTGCCAGCAGCTTATATGTAGCGGGGAGCACAGATACGCAGTATTTT. Complete variable domain (other parts from reference TRBV7-9 and TRBJ2-3): DTGVSQNPRHKITKRGQNVTFRCDPISEHNRLYWYRQTLGQGPEFLTYFQNEAQLEKSRLLSDRFSAERPKGSFSTLEIQRTEQGDSAMYLCASSLYVAGSTDTQYFGPGTRLTVL.

The V and J genes are TRBV5-1 and TRBJ2-2, with D possibly matching TRBD1 (5 bases). The V end was cut by 5 bases, the J end by 8 bases, with 13 bases between. The CDR3 is 13 amino acids. Looked up from germline, CDR1 is SGHRS and CDR2 is YFSETQ. This chain's CDR3 is CASSGQFTGELFF. The CDR3 coding sequence is TGCGCCAGCAGTGGACAATTCACTGGGGAGCTGTTTTTT.

The chain recombines TRBV19 with TRBJ2-1; 12 bases are a match to TRBD2. V dropped 2 bases and J dropped 5; count of bases not matched to a gene: 13. The CDR3 contains 19 residues. The V gene's germline CDR1 is LNHDA and CDR2 SQIVND (reference sequence). CDR3 residues: CASSIRLAGEARLHNEQFF. CDR3 nucleotides: TGTGCCAGTAGTATAAGACTAGCGGGAGAGGCACGGCTGCACAATGAGCAGTTCTTC. The variable domain in full, with the rest retrieved from reference TRBV19 and TRBJ2-1, is DGGITQSPKYLFRKEGQNVTLSCEQNLNHDAMYWYRQDPGQGLRLIYYSQIVNDFQKGDIAEGYSVSREKKESFPLTVTSAQKNPTAFYLCASSIRLAGEARLHNEQFFGPGTRLTVL.

The chain uses TRBV6-5 and TRBJ1-4, with 7 bases lining up with TRBD1. V was pared by 9 bases and J by 8 bases, with 15 bases of the junction left unmatched. The CDR3 covers 15 residues. Germline CDR1 is MNHEY and CDR2 is SVGAGI. CDR3 in DNA: TGTGCCAGTCGATCCTCCGGGACAGAAAAGGAAAAACTGTTTTTT. It specifies CASRSSGTEKEKLFF.

V usage is TRBV30 and J usage is TRBJ2-1; no clear D. Deletions cut 3 bases from V and 10 bases from J, with 10 bases between. The CDR3 has 11 amino acids. CDR1 is GTSNPN and CDR2 is SVGIG in the germline V gene (reference sequence). Written as DNA, the CDR3 is TGTGCCTGGAGCGCCCGCCGAGAGCAGTTCTTC. Amino acids: CAWSARREQFF.

The chain combines TRBV28 with TRBJ1-1; perhaps TRBD1 as D (5 bases). Trimming shortened V by 2 bases and J by 5 bases, and 12 bases separated the two germline ends. The CDR3 loop spans 14 amino acids. Looked up from germline, CDR1 is MDHEN and CDR2 is SYDVKM. CDR3 nucleotide sequence: TGTGCCAGCAGTTTAGGGGAGAGGGGTACTGAAGCTTTCTTT. As protein: CASSLGERGTEAFF.

The chain combines TRBV19 with TRBJ2-1; 7 bases fit TRBD2. This CDR3 contains 15 residues. V gave up 1 base and J gave up 2 bases; unmatched junction bases: 2. The germline V gene encodes CDR1 LNHDA and CDR2 SQIVND (reference sequence). The DNA of the CDR3 is TGTGCCAGTAGTATAGCGGGGGGTCCCTACAATGAGCAGTTCTTC. Residues: CASSIAGGPYNEQFF.

This clone was found once. The gene calls are TRBV4-1 and TRBJ2-6, with D uncertain. Germline CDR1 reads MGHRA; CDR2 reads YSYEKL. This CDR3 contains 13 residues. The ends were cut back, 4 bases at V and 2 bases at J, with 3 bases in the middle. CDR3 protein: CASSLPGANVLTF. The CDR3 DNA reads as TGCGCCAGCAGCCTCCCTGGGGCCAACGTCCTGACTTTC.

The chain links TRBV4-3 to TRBJ2-1, with D maybe TRBD1 (6 bases). The germline CDR1 and CDR2 sequences are LGHNA and YSLEER. The CDR3 loop spans 15 amino acids. V lost 8 bases and J lost 0, with 14 bases in between. In nucleotides, the CDR3 is TGCGCCAGCGGAGAGACAGGAAGCTCCTACAATGAGCAGTTCTTC. It codes for CASGETGSSYNEQFF.

This clone was seen more than once but under ten times. This sequence joins TRBV28 and TRBJ2-7; no firm D call. The CDR3 is 13 residues long. Germline loops: CDR1 MDHEN, CDR2 SYDVKM. V lost 2 bases, J lost 2 bases, and 7 bases lay in between. The CDR3, as DNA: TGTGCCAGCAGTTTAGGTCCCACCTACGAGCAGTACTTC. Its protein product is CASSLGPTYEQYF.

The rearrangement uses TRBV5-5 and TRBJ1-2; no firm D call. CDR1 is SGHKS, CDR2 YYEKEE, per germline (reference sequence). The germline V and J ends were trimmed by 0 bases and 3 bases, with 6 bases remaining between them. CDR3 size: 13 residues. The CDR3, as DNA: TGTGCCAGCAGCTTGGCATGGGACTATGGCTACACCTTC. Amino acids: CASSLAWDYGYTF.

The chain combines TRBV9 with TRBJ2-1; D unclear. V was clipped by 0 bases and J by 3 bases, with 4 bases between them. The CDR3 runs to 13 residues. Germline values: CDR1 SGDLS, CDR2 YYNGEE. CDR3 nucleotide sequence: TGTGCCAGCAGCGTAGAAAACTACAATGAGCAGTTCTTC. Its translation is CASSVENYNEQFF.

The chain employs TRBV6-6 and TRBJ1-3, with D uncertain. V was cut by 6 bases and J by 0 bases, with 15 bases left in between. The CDR3 runs 16 residues. Per germline, CDR1 MNHNY and CDR2 SVGAGI (reference sequence). The CDR3 DNA follows: TGTGCCAGCAGCCTCGGACCAGCCTCCTCTGGAAACACCATATATTTT. It codes for CASSLGPASSGNTIYF.

The V and J genes are TRBV27 and TRBJ1-2; no firm D call. V shed 5 bases and J shed 7 bases, with 17 bases lying between them. This CDR3 has 14 amino acids. The V gene's germline CDR1 is MNHEY and CDR2 SMNVEV (reference sequence). For the CDR3, the DNA is TGTGCCAGCAGTCCCAACCCCAACGCCGGTGGCTACACCTTC. Encoded protein: CASSPNPNAGGYTF.

V and J are TRBV18 and TRBJ2-7; unclear D gene. The V gene's germline CDR1 is KGHSH and CDR2 LQKENI. CDR3 size: 13 residues. V was trimmed by 6 bases and J by 5 bases, leaving 14 bases between them. The CDR3 reads CASSPPSKNEQYF. CDR3 in DNA: TGTGCCAGCTCCCCCCCTTCAAAGAACGAGCAGTACTTC.

The chain combines TRBV6-5 with TRBJ2-7; D is perhaps TRBD1 (7 bases). Per germline, CDR1 MNHEY and CDR2 SVGAGI. V was shortened by 2 bases and J by 6 bases, with 14 bases between the two germline ends. This CDR3 contains 14 residues. CDR3 sequence: CASSYQQGRIEQYF. The CDR3 bases are TGTGCCAGCAGTTACCAACAGGGGAGGATCGAGCAGTACTTC.

This clone was found a few times. The chain recombines TRBV29-1 with TRBJ2-1, with 13 bases that match TRBD2. V lost 6 bases and J lost 5; bases outside the gene matches: 10. This CDR3 has 16 residues. In germline, CDR1 is SQVTM, CDR2 ANQGSEA. The CDR3 DNA reads as TGCAGCGTGGCCCCACTAGCGGGAGGGCCCAACAATGAGCAGTTCTTC. It translates to CSVAPLAGGPNNEQFF.